This T cell receptor beta chain was identified in a study of blood T cell repertoires in acute mononucleosis (TCRdb year 2020). Regarding the complete study: Acute-phase samples, representing the primary response, were taken within 2 weeks of symptom onset. During acute infection, about 2% and 1% of blood CD8 T cells were made up of mean YVL-BR-specific and GLC-BM-specific cells, respectively. The mean EBV load in blood was roughly 3.7 log10 genome copies per million B cells during acute infection, compared with approximately 2.8 at convalescence.

The intended sense of this specimen's time point label: acute infectious mononucleosis, at clinical presentation within 2 weeks of symptom onset (visit 1). Over primary infection, the study followed CD8 T cell responses to two immunodominant EBV epitopes: BRLF1 109 (YVL-BR) and BMLF1 280 (GLC-BM). A positive serum heterophile antibody test together with EBV viral capsid antigen-specific IgM pointed to primary EBV infection. Magnetic positive selection (MACS) was first used to enrich total CD8 T cells from PBMCs. A FACSAria III was used to sort live CD3+ CD8+ tetramer+ cells to over 95% purity. A PE-conjugated tetramer loaded with the BRLF1 109-117 peptide was used for cell sorting. Directly ex vivo after tetramer sorting, the TCR repertoires of EBV epitope-specific CD8 T cells were deep-sequenced at acute infection and at convalescence. The donors were three individuals between 18 and 29 years old who had clinical acute infectious mononucleosis along with laboratory evidence of primary EBV infection. Heparinized peripheral blood was drawn at clinical presentation with mononucleosis symptoms and was drawn again about 6 months later. PBMCs were isolated by Ficoll-Paque density gradient centrifugation.

For TCR profiling, total RNA from at least 8,000 sorted tetramer+ CD8 T cells was reverse transcribed into cDNA. PCR amplification of CDR3 regions used primers annealing to V and J regions and added unique molecular identifiers so that templates could be tracked. Profiling of the TCRalpha and TCRbeta chains was done on the immunoSEQ platform, including the sequencing and error-correction standards of that platform. In the original analysis: Clonal copy numbers were corrected for sequencing and PCR errors, and CDR3s were defined according to IMGT conventions. Only productive rearrangements were analyzed, using immunoSEQ Analyzer versions 2.0 and 3.0, with gene-pairing frequencies processed further in Microsoft Excel. Circos plots were used to display V-J pairings, and MEME together with a custom motifSearch program was used to find CDR3 motifs. The probability of generation of TCR sequences was calculated using the OLGA algorithm. Clonotypes seen at both visits were called persistent; those seen only acutely were nonpersistent; those seen only at convalescence were de novo. A public TCR was defined as an amino acid clonotype used by more than one donor. TCRdb holds this immuneACCESS table with in-frame rearrangements only. Some clones are missing; in checked studies, unresolved V genes explain under half, and the rest has no known cause. The V and J calls and the clone size are those of that table, but D and trimming were determined from the DNA. Here the sample has about 7,200 clones; 25% to 30% occur a single time. The top ten clonotypes cover 25% to 30% of the sample.

From a lookup of the germline V gene (reference sequence), CDR1 and CDR2 are MNHEY and SMNVEV. V gives up 5 bases and J gives up 3 bases, and the segment between their germline ends measures 17 bases. The CDR3 runs 15 amino acids, cysteine and phenylalanine included. The DNA shown is the 45-base CDR3, in frame from base 1. Details on this clone: Per-nucleotide qualities are absent, and no much larger clonotype sits a single base away.

Broad study findings and their caveats: In TCR repertoire selection for BRLF1 (YVL-BR), TCRalpha CDR3 motifs took on a dominant role, whereas TCRbeta played only a minimal one. With only a few donors in the cohort, group averages were based on very few individuals. Because only a fraction of each donor's blood was analyzed, sampling error might partly account for the low clonotype overlap between the acute and convalescent samples. Although only 7% to 9% of unique acute clonotypes carried over into convalescence, these persisting clonotypes made up most of the response, and the remainder were seemingly replaced by new, diverse de novo clonotypes.

The sequencing here drew on EBV YVL epitope tetramer+ CD8+ T cells sorted from PBMCs, taken during acute infectious mononucleosis. Sample cell subset or site, as interpreted from the label and publication: CD8 T cells binding a tetramer with EBV BRLF1 109-117 peptide (YVL-BR). The chain was built from TRBV27 and TRBJ2-7; the D gene identity is not certain. This clonotype was sampled from a woman between 18 and 30 years old with infectious mononucleosis caused by EBV. CDR3 sequence: CASSPDIGWGYEQYF. The sequenced DNA is TGTGCCAGCAGTCCCGACATCGGTTGGGGCTACGAGCAGTACTTC.